In its sample, the clone carrying this TCR beta chain was seen many times. Its cognate antigen is unknown. This specimen comes from a study of T cells in Graves' hyperthyroidism and ophthalmopathy. The study's findings and limits: Among thyroid clonotypes expanded above 0.001, most also appeared in blood.

Germline CDR1 MNHNS, CDR2 SASEGT. CDR3 length equals 13 residues. The V end was cut by 6 bases, the J end by 7 bases, with 15 bases between. TCR beta CDR3 sequences were amplified from RNA transcripts. Using the HTBI primer set, a first-round RT-PCR was run on the TCR CDR3. TCRdb reprocessed the multiplex PCR reads with MiXCR, giving one entry per CDR3 protein. The table shows some 500,000 distinct CDR3 sequences, with approximately 14% occurring only once. The study enrolled patients aged 18 to 65 with newly diagnosed hyperthyroidism of under 2 months' duration. Diagnoses were made from clinical symptoms, serum measures (thyroxine and TRAb), thyroid ultrasound and orbital computed tomography.

Specimen: blood. This sequence joins TRBV6-1 and TRBJ2-5; the D call may be TRBD1 or TRBD2 (6 bases each). This TCR was sampled from a woman younger than 30 with Graves' hyperthyroidism. In nucleotides, the CDR3 is TGTGCCAGCAGCCGGGGGCAGGTGGGGACCCAGTACTTC. Its protein product is CASSRGQVGTQYF.